Included here is one T cell receptor (beta chain) sequence, with context. This receptor's antigen is unknown. No base qualities exist here, and no much larger clone lies one base off it. The sample contains more than one DNA sequence encoding this CDR3. Using the deep immunoSEQ assay, TCR CDR3 regions were amplified from genomic DNA by multiplex PCR. Extracted genomic DNA from each cell subset was spread evenly across all wells of several immunoSEQ 96-well plates, with each plate serving as a replicate. Each replicate PCR for sorted subsets received 150 to 250 ng genomic DNA, equal to 28,000 or so T cell genomes. The purified libraries were quantified using a Qubit 3.0 fluorometer, sized with a Bioanalyzer 2100, and then quantified again using the KAPA Library Quantification kit. Every immunoSEQ 96-well plate was sequenced on a separate single-read 150-cycle Illumina NextSeq 550 flow cell. Processing in the source paper ran as follows. Because the immunoSEQ output included only junctional sequences and no quality scores, the filtering could not be the same as the filtering used for full-length reads. Sequences were annotated with PyIR, a Python wrapper for IgBLAST v1.9, using IMGT germline references to assign V/J genes and CDR3. Any read was removed if the V/J assignment was weak (E-value above 1e-6), the CDR3 was missing, or the read contained stop codons, out-of-frame junctions, or ambiguous translated residues. V3J clonotypes were defined by identical inferred V gene, J gene, and CDR3 amino acid sequence. The percentage overlap between two repertoires was calculated by dividing the number of shared unique clonotypes by the size of the smaller repertoire. Repertoire richness was assessed with RTK rarefaction, the Chao1 estimator, and Recon v2.1 estimates of unobserved clonotypes. OLGA was used to compute generation probabilities for all TCRbeta clonotypes that the gDNA method yielded from a handful of donors. Drawn from immuneACCESS, this table holds only the in-frame rearrangements with V and J called that TCRdb kept. Clones are partly lost; checked studies trace under half to an unresolved V gene and leave the rest unexplained. Clone size and V and J calls were adopted from that table, with D and trimming inferred from the DNA. A total of 2 million to 2.5 million clones appear in this sample, nearly 97% of them only once. The top ten hold roughly 0.13% of the sample.

The sample belongs to a study of shared clonotypes between healthy human individuals (dated by TCRdb to 2018 to 2021). The study in broad terms: The cohort included three men and a couple of women between 18 and 49 years of age. For each donor, three plates each were used for CD4 naive and CD4 memory, two plates were used for CD8 naive, and one plate was used for CD8 memory. The study deeply sequenced blood TCR repertoires of five healthy adults to estimate repertoire size and the extent of clonotype sharing between individuals. Libraries were prepared and TCR repertoires were sequenced by different laboratories using diverse techniques, in order to increase sequencing depth and limit assay-specific biases. Leukapheresis yielded between about 0.94 and 10 billion PBMCs per donor.

Donors were healthy HIV-negative adults with no recently reported acute infections or vaccinations. Only Caucasian adults living in Nashville, Tennessee, USA were represented among the donors. CD4+ T cells were enriched by magnetic negative selection, after which naive cells were positively selected on CD45RA and the negative fraction was taken as the memory subset. After blood collection by leukapheresis, PBMCs were isolated using Ficoll-Histopaque density gradient centrifugation and then cryopreserved in the vapor phase of liquid nitrogen. Analytical flow cytometry was used to check the purity and quantity of every magnetically sorted T cell population. Each sorted fraction had its genomic DNA isolated and then quantified by UV absorbance on a Nanodrop 2000c. The full study reports these points: Rarefaction of sorted-subset datasets indicated incomplete sequencing despite the large sequencing depth. Across a handful of donors, approximately 5% of naive CD4, 3% to 4% of naive CD8, approximately 2.5% of memory CD4, and under 0.45% of memory CD8 clonotypes were shared. The genetic and exposure-history diversity represented was limited by the small number of donors. Based on pairwise subsampling, the degree of clonotype sharing among donors was expected to be affected by sequencing depth. Sampling was restricted to blood, and TCR repertoires in tissues likely differ from the TCR repertoires found in blood. Estimated clonotype richness was generally larger for naive than for memory subsets. Higher generation probabilities were observed for clonotypes shared by all four sorted-subset donors than for non-shared clonotypes.

Germline trimming amounts to 4 bases on V and 1 base on J, with 5 as the count of junction bases outside the gene matches. Counted from cysteine to phenylalanine, this CDR3 has 15 amino acids. Only the CDR3 portion is preserved as DNA: 45 bases, with reading frame beginning at the first base. The germline V gene encodes CDR1 MNHEY and CDR2 SVGAGI. The sequencing sample was made of naive CD4+ T cells sorted from blood. Read against the paper, the sample's cell subset or site label means: CD45RA+ positively selected. This receptor was obtained from a man aged 18 to 30 in good health. The chain uses TRBV6-5 and TRBJ1-1; the central 8 bases match TRBD1. The base sequence is TGTGCCAGCAGTTCCGCCGGACAGGGGAACACTGAAGCTTTCTTT. This yields the protein CASSSAGQGNTEAFF.